The 22 T cell receptor beta chains below come from one sample, sequenced in a study of vaccination and CD4 T cells after COVID-19. Treatment noted: roughly 10-day PBMC culture with coronavirus spike peptide pools or control peptides (ViraFEST assay). From the unexposed donor, CD4+ T cells were collected ahead of the COVID-19 pandemic (2011-2018). These receptors lack a known antigen. Cultured CD4+ T cell DNA was sequenced using the Oncomine TCR Beta short-read assay. TCRdb passed the PCR reads through MiXCR, listing each CDR3 protein once. The sample lists approximately 6,600 distinct CDR3 sequences, 45% to 60% occurring once. The sequencing sample was made of CD4+ T cells from blood, cultured in vitro. These receptors were taken from a human donor in good health.

The V and J genes are TRBV15 and TRBJ2-7; 10 bases agree with TRBD1. The CDR3 totals 18 residues. CDR1 and CDR2 from the germline V gene are LNHNV and YYDKDF (reference sequence). Unmatched junction bases numbered 15, after V lost 3 bases and J lost 4 bases. CDR3 nucleotide sequence: TGTGCCACCAGCAGCGCCCTAAAGGGGGGACAGGGGTGGTACGAGCAGTACTTC. It codes for CATSSALKGGQGWYEQYF.

This chain joins TRBV28 and TRBJ1-1; perhaps TRBD1 as D (5 bases). The CDR3 length is 15 residues. V was cut by 3 bases and J by 1 base, with 12 bases left in between. Germline CDR1 and CDR2: MDHEN and SYDVKM. The CDR3 spells CASSFKGVGNTEAFF. Here the CDR3 DNA reads TGTGCCAGCAGTTTTAAAGGGGTAGGGAACACTGAAGCTTTCTTT.

This clonotype appeared a few times. This chain uses TRBV10-1 with TRBJ1-2; no firm D call. Trimming removed 0 bases from V and 0 bases from J, with 17 bases in between. This CDR3 spans 18 amino acids. Germline V gives CDR1 WNHNN, CDR2 SYGVQD (reference sequence). The CDR3 DNA is TGCGCCAGCAGTGAGTCGCGGAGCGAATTGAGGACTAACTATGGCTACACCTTC. Its protein product is CASSESRSELRTNYGYTF.

The genes are TRBV19 and TRBJ2-3; 15 bases fit TRBD2. Germline loops: CDR1 LNHDA, CDR2 SQIVND (reference sequence). The CDR3 is made up of 15 amino acids. V trimming: 6 bases; J trimming: 6 bases; junction bases outside the gene matches: 4. The DNA of the CDR3 is TGTGCCAGTAGAGGACTAGCGGGAGGGCCGGATACGCAGTATTTT. Translating gives CASRGLAGGPDTQYF.

This clonotype occurred a few times. The chain combines TRBV27 with TRBJ1-1, with D perhaps TRBD1 (6 bases). CDR1 is MNHEY, CDR2 SMNVEV, per germline (reference sequence). V lost 7 bases to trimming and J lost 2 bases, with 14 bases between them. The CDR3 contains 14 residues. In DNA, the CDR3 is TGTGCCAGCAACAGGGCCAACTCTAACACTGAAGCTTTCTTT. It yields the protein CASNRANSNTEAFF.

The chain uses TRBV6-2 or TRBV6-3 and TRBJ1-5; D perhaps matches TRBD1 (6 bases). The germline V gene encodes CDR1 MNHEY and CDR2 SVGEGT. The V gene lost 11 bases and the J gene lost 6 bases, with 17 bases spanning the gap. The CDR3 length is 13 residues. As DNA, the CDR3 is TGTGCCGGCGGGGGGGCCCCCGGTCAGCCCCAGCATTTT. It yields the protein CAGGGAPGQPQHF.

The V and J genes are TRBV27 and TRBJ1-1, with D uncertain. In germline, CDR1 is MNHEY, CDR2 SMNVEV (reference sequence). This CDR3 region has 16 residues. The ends were cut back, 2 bases at V and 5 bases at J, with 18 bases in the middle. In DNA form, the CDR3 reads TGTGCCAGCAGTTTAAGGCCCCGGGGAGGGAAGACTGAAGCTTTCTTT. It translates to CASSLRPRGGKTEAFF.

This chain uses TRBV20-1 with TRBJ1-5; 7 bases are shared with TRBD1. The CDR3 runs 13 residues. CDR1 is DFQATT, CDR2 SNEGSKA, per germline (reference sequence). Trimming took 2 bases from V and 5 from J; bases not matched to a gene: 3. This chain's CDR3 is CSARKGGDQPQHF. CDR3 DNA: TGCAGTGCTAGAAAAGGGGGCGATCAGCCCCAGCATTTT.

The chain has TRBV5-5 and TRBJ1-5; 7 positions agree with TRBD1. The CDR3 extends over 16 amino acids. From germline, CDR1 is SGHKS and CDR2 YYEKEE (reference sequence). The V and J ends lost 3 bases and 4 bases, in that order; junction bases with no gene match: 10. The CDR3 region has the DNA TGTGCCAGCAGCTGGACCGGGACAGTGCAAAATCAGCCCCAGCATTTT. It codes for CASSWTGTVQNQPQHF.

The chain employs TRBV20-1 and TRBJ2-7; 12 bases align to TRBD2. The CDR3 is 18 residues long. Trimming removed 0 bases from V and 1 base from J; junction bases left unmatched: 10. Per the germline V gene, CDR1 is DFQATT and CDR2 is SNEGSKA (reference sequence). CDR3 DNA: TGCAGTGCTAGAGAAAACCGACTAGCGGGAGTAGCGTCCTACGAGCAGTACTTC. It codes for CSARENRLAGVASYEQYF.

This clonotype turned up a few times. The chain couples TRBV29-1 to TRBJ1-1, with D possibly being TRBD1 (6 bases). Between the trimmed V and J ends, which lost 6 bases and 0 bases, there was a span of 14 bases. Germline CDR1 is SQVTM and CDR2 is ANQGSEA. CDR3 length: 14 amino acids. The CDR3 loop is CSVGTRFMNTEAFF. The CDR3 DNA reads as TGCAGCGTGGGGACACGGTTCATGAACACTGAAGCTTTCTTT.

This clonotype was detected a few times. The chain has TRBV20-1 and TRBJ1-6; the D is unclear. V lost 3 bases to trimming and J lost 0 bases, with 6 bases between them. This CDR3 has 14 residues. Germline CDR1 and CDR2: DFQATT and SNEGSKA (reference sequence). The CDR3, as DNA: TGCAGTGCTAGCGTCAGCTCCTATAATTCACCCCTCCACTTT. Translated, it gives CSASVSSYNSPLHF.

The J gene is TRBJ2-2, the V gene TRBV6-1, with D perhaps TRBD1 or TRBD2 (5 bases each). The V gene's germline CDR1 is MNHNS and CDR2 SASEGT. V dropped 0 bases and J dropped 6 bases, with 20 bases sitting between them. This CDR3 comprises 18 residues. The CDR3 region is CASSEAPGTVPGPGELFF. The CDR3 DNA is TGTGCCAGCAGTGAAGCCCCAGGGACGGTCCCCGGGCCCGGGGAGCTGTTTTTT.

The rearrangement joins TRBV7-2 to TRBJ2-7; the match to TRBD2 covers 11 bases. CDR1 is SGHTA, CDR2 FQGNSA, per germline. The CDR3 consists of 15 residues. Unmatched junction bases numbered 8, after V lost 3 bases and J lost 7 bases. As DNA, the CDR3 is TGTGCCAGCAGCTTTACTAGCGGGGGAACCCGGGAGCAGTACTTC. Its translation is CASSFTSGGTREQYF.

V and J are TRBV2 and TRBJ2-7; D remains unclear. Trimming pared 1 base from V and 9 bases from J, leaving 10 bases between. CDR3 length: 12 amino acids. Per germline, CDR1 SNHLY and CDR2 FYNNEI. The CDR3 sequence is CASSEGFGAQYF. CDR3 in DNA: TGTGCCAGCAGTGAAGGGTTCGGAGCGCAGTACTTC.

The V and J genes are TRBV5-1 and TRBJ2-3; D unresolved. In germline, CDR1 is SGHRS, CDR2 YFSETQ. This CDR3 contains 14 residues. Between the trimmed V and J ends, which lost 0 bases and 2 bases, there was a span of 7 bases. The CDR3 reads CASSLGNPTDTQYF. The CDR3, as DNA: TGCGCCAGCAGCTTGGGAAACCCCACAGATACGCAGTATTTT. The entire variable domain, with the rest obtained from reference TRBV5-1 and TRBJ2-3, is as follows: KAGVTQTPRYLIKTRGQQVTLSCSPISGHRSVSWYQQTPGQGLQFLFEYFSETQRNKGNFPGRFSGRQFSNSRSEMNVSTLELGDSALYLCASSLGNPTDTQYFGPGTRLTVL.

The gene calls are TRBV7-2 and TRBJ2-2; possibly TRBD1 for D (6 bases). Trimming cost V 5 bases and J 7 bases, with 17 bases left between them. CDR3 size: 15 residues. Germline V gene data show CDR1 as SGHTA and CDR2 as FQGNSA. Written as DNA, the CDR3 is TGTGCCAGCAGCCCGGCGCGTACAGGGATCGGGGAGCTGTTTTTT. Its translation is CASSPARTGIGELFF.

The rearrangement uses TRBV5-8 and TRBJ1-4; TRBD1 aligns across 9 bases. V was pared by 4 bases and J by 3 bases, with 4 bases of the junction left unmatched. The germline CDR1 and CDR2 sequences are SGHTS and YDEGEE. This CDR3 spans 15 amino acids. Written as DNA, the CDR3 is TGTGCCAGCAGCGGCGGGACAGGGCCTAATGAAAAACTGTTTTTT. It encodes CASSGGTGPNEKLFF.

This clonotype has a handful of counts. The chain recombines TRBV20-1 with TRBJ1-5, with D tentatively TRBD1 (6 bases). The CDR3 loop spans 13 amino acids. Looked up from germline, CDR1 is DFQATT and CDR2 is SNEGSKA (reference sequence). V gave up 3 bases and J gave up 1 base, with 7 bases separating them. CDR3 coding DNA: TGCAGTGCTAGGACAGGAAGCAATCAGCCCCAGCATTTT. Encoded protein: CSARTGSNQPQHF.

This chain uses TRBV7-2 with TRBJ1-5; the D is unclear. The CDR3 runs to 14 residues. CDR1 and CDR2 (germline): SGHTA, FQGNSA. V was pared by 2 bases and J by 11 bases, with 16 bases between. This CDR3 reads CASSLSPTAQAQHF. CDR3 nucleotides: TGTGCCAGCAGCTTAAGTCCAACCGCGCAAGCCCAGCATTTT.

In nucleotides, the CDR3 is TGTGCCACCAGTGATCCACTAGCGGGACCCGCGAACACCGGGGAGCTGTTTTTT. Translating it yields CATSDPLAGPANTGELFF. J is TRBJ2-2 and V is TRBV24-1; TRBD2 agrees at 10 bases. Per the germline V gene, CDR1 is KGHDR and CDR2 is SFDVKD. The trim removed 3 bases at V and 0 bases at J, leaving 6 bases unmatched. The CDR3 extends over 18 amino acids.

The chain uses TRBV15 and TRBJ2-2, with a tentative D call TRBD2 (6 bases). CDR1 is LNHNV and CDR2 is YYDKDF in the germline V gene (reference sequence). The CDR3 has 15 residues. Between the trimmed V and J ends, which lost 0 bases and 7 bases, there was a span of 12 bases. CDR3 nucleotides: TGTGCCACCAGCAGAGAGGGACTGAGAGGCGGGGAGCTGTTTTTT. Protein product: CATSREGLRGGELFF. The full variable domain, in which reference TRBV15 and TRBJ2-2 provide the parts outside the CDR3, is DAMVIQNPRYQVTQFGKPVTLSCSQTLNHNVMYWYQQKSSQAPKLLFHYYDKDFNNEADTPDNFQSRRPNTSFCFLDIRSPGLGDTAMYLCATSREGLRGGELFFGEGSRLTVL.